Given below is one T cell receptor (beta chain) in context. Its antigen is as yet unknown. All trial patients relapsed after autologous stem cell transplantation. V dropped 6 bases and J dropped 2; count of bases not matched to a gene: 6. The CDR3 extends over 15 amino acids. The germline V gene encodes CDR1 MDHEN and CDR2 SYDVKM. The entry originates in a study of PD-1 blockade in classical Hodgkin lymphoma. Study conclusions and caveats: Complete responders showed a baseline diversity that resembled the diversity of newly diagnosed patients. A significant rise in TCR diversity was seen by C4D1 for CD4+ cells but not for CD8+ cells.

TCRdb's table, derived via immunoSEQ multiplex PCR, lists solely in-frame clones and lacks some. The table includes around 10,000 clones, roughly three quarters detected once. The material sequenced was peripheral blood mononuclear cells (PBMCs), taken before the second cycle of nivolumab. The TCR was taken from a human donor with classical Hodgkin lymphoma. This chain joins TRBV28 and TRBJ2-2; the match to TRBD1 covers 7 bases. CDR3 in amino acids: CASRTGTVNTGELFF. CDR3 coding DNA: TGTGCCAGCAGGACCGGGACAGTCAACACCGGGGAGCTGTTTTTT.